The entry below gives a single T cell receptor beta chain sequence along with its context. Its antigen is not known. This entry belongs to a study of graft-versus-host responses after intestinal transplantation. Whole-study results and caveats: GvH clones turned up in recipient marrow; some had shown up first in ileum or blood.

V was shortened by 5 bases and J by 4 bases, with 14 bases between the two germline ends. Germline V gene sequence: CDR1 SGHAT, CDR2 FQNNGV. The CDR3 is made up of 14 amino acids. TCRdb's table, derived via immunoSEQ multiplex PCR, lists solely in-frame clones and lacks some. Seen here are 80,000 to 90,000 clones, roughly 92% observed once, and the top ten hold about 0.3%. The V and J genes are TRBV11-2 and TRBJ1-2, with a possible D match to TRBD1 (6 bases). The sequence came from a human donor who received an intestinal transplant. This specimen was unstimulated CD4+ T cells sorted from spleen or lymph node cells, taken before intestinal transplant. The CDR3 region has the DNA TGTGCCAGCAGCACCACAGGGAAAGGCTATGGCTACACCTTC. Its translation: CASSTTGKGYGYTF.